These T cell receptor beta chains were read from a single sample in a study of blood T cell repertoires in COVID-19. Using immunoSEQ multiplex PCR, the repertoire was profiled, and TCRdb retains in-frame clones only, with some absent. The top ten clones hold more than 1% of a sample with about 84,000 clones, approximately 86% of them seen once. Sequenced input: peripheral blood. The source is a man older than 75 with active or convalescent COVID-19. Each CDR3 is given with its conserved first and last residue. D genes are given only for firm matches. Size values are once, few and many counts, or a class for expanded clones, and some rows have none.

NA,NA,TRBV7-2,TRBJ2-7,CASSQRGPVSYEQYF,TGTGCCAGCAGTCAAAGAGGCCCAGTATCCTACGAGCAGTACTTC
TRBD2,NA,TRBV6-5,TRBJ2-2,CASSTVAGTGELFF,TGTGCCAGCAGTACAGTAGCGGGCACCGGGGAGCTGTTTTTT
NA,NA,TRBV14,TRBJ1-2,CASSRLSYGYTF,TGTGCCAGCAGCCGCCTCAGCTATGGCTACACCTTC
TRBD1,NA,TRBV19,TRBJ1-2,CASSPDRALYGYTF,TGTGCCAGTAGTCCGGACAGGGCTCTCTATGGCTACACCTTC
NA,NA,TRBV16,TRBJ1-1,CASSQRDSINTEAFF,TGTGCCAGCAGCCAGCGCGACTCTATAAACACTGAAGCTTTCTTT
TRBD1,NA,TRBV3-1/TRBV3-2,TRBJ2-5,CASSRQGAFETQYF,TGTGCCAGCAGCCGACAGGGGGCCTTCGAGACCCAGTACTTC
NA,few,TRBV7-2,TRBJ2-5,CASSLIGQRPAQYF,TGTGCCAGCAGCTTAATCGGACAGCGCCCAGCCCAGTACTTC
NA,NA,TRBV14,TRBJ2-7,CASSRKTGTRFYEQYF,TGTGCCAGCAGCCGAAAAACCGGGACTCGATTCTACGAGCAGTACTTC
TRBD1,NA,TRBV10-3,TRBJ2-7,CAIKPGQGHEQYF,TGTGCCATCAAACCGGGACAGGGGCACGAGCAGTACTTC
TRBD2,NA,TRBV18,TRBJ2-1,CASSPLLGLAGPDEQFF,TGTGCCAGCTCACCCCTACTGGGACTAGCGGGACCCGATGAGCAGTTCTTC
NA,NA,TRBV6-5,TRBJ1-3,CASRSGTISGNTIYF,TGTGCCAGCAGGAGCGGGACAATCTCTGGAAACACCATATATTTT
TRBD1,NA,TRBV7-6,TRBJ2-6,CASSLAHRGSGANVLTF,TGTGCCAGCAGCTTAGCGCACAGGGGGAGTGGGGCCAACGTCCTGACTTTC
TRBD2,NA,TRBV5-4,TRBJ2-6,CASSWTSGRDGANVLTF,TGTGCCAGCAGCTGGACTAGCGGGAGAGATGGGGCCAACGTCCTGACTTTC
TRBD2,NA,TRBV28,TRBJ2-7,CASSLLAGAYEQYF,TGTGCCAGCAGTTTATTAGCGGGAGCCTACGAGCAGTACTTC
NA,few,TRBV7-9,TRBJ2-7,CASSPRDFSYEQYF,TGTGCCAGCAGCCCGCGGGACTTCTCCTACGAGCAGTACTTC
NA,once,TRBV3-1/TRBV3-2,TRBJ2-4,CASSQERARGKNIQYF,TGTGCCAGCAGCCAAGAAAGGGCCCGCGGGAAAAACATTCAGTACTTC
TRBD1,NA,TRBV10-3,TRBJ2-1,CAISDRGQGSYNEQFF,TGTGCCATCAGTGATCGGGGACAGGGCTCCTACAATGAGCAGTTCTTC
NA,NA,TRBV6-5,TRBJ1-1,CASSRTQGYTEAFF,TGTGCCAGCAGTCGAACACAGGGTTACACTGAAGCTTTCTTT
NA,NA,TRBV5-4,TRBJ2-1,CASSLFTSSYNEQFF,TGTGCCAGCAGCTTGTTTACGAGCTCCTACAATGAGCAGTTCTTC